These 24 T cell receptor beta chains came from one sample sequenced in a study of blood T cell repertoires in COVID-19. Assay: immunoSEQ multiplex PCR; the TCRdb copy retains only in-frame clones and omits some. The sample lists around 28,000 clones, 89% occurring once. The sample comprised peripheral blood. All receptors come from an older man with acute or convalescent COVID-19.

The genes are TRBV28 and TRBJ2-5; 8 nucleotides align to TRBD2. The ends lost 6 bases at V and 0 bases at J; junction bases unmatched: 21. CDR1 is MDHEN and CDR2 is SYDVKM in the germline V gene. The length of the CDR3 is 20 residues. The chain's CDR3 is CASSRALSSGGAPDQETQYF. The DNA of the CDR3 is TGTGCCAGCAGCCGAGCCCTCTCTTCGGGGGGGGCACCCGACCAAGAGACCCAGTACTTC.

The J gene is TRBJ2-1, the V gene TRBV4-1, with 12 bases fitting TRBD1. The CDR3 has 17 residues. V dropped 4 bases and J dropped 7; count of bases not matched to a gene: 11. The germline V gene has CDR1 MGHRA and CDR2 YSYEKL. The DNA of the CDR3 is TGCGCCAGCAGCCTCCCCCCCGGGACAGGGGGCAGGAATGAGCAGTTCTTC. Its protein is CASSLPPGTGGRNEQFF.

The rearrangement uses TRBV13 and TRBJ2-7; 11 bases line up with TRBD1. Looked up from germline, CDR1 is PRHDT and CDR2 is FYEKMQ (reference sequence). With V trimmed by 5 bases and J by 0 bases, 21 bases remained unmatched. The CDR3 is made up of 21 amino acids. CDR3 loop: CASSPPPPGTGGILSSYEQYF. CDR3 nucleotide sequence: TGTGCCAGCAGCCCACCACCACCCGGGACAGGGGGGATATTAAGCTCCTACGAGCAGTACTTC. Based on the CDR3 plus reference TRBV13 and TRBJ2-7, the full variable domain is AAGVIQSPRHLIKEKRETATLKCYPIPRHDTVYWYQQGPGQDPQFLISFYEKMQSDKGSIPDRFSAQQFSDYHSELNMSSLELGDSALYFCASSPPPPGTGGILSSYEQYFGPGTRLTVT.

The CDR3 nucleotides read TGTGCCAGTAGACCGGGACAGGGACAGAAGACCCAGTACTTC. Protein product: CASRPGQGQKTQYF. The chain uses TRBV19 and TRBJ2-5, with 9 bases lining up with TRBD1. Trimming cost V 6 bases and J 6 bases; bases outside gene matches: 8. Germline CDR1 reads LNHDA; CDR2 reads SQIVND (reference sequence). This CDR3 has 14 amino acids.

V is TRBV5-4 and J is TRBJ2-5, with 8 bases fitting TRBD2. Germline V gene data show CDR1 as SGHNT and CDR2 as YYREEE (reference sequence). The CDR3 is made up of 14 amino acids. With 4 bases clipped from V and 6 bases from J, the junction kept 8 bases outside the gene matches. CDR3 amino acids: CASSTGLERKTQYF. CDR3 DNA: TGTGCCAGCAGCACGGGACTAGAGAGGAAGACCCAGTACTTC.

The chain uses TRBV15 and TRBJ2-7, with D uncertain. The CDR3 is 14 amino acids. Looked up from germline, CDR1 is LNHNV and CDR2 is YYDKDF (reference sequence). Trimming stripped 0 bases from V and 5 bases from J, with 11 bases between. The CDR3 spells CATSRDRVAHEQYF. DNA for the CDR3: TGTGCCACCAGCAGAGATCGCGTAGCCCACGAGCAGTACTTC.

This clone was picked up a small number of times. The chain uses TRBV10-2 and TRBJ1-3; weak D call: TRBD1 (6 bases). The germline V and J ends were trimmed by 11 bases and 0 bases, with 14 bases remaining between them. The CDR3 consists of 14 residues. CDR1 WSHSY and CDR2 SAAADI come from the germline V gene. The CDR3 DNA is TGCGCCTGCTCAGGGGCAAACTCTGGAAACACCATATATTTT. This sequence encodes CACSGANSGNTIYF.

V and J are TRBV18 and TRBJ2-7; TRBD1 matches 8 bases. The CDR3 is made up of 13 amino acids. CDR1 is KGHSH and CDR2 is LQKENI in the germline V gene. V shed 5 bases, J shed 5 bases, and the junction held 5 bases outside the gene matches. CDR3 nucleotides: TGTGCCAGCTCATTTGGACAGGGAGACGAGCAGTACTTC. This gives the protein CASSFGQGDEQYF.

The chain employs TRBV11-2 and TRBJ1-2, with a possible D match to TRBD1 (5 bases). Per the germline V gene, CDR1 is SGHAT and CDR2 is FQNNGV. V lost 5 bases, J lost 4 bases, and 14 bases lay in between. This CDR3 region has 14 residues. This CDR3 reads CASSQGLGGYGYTF. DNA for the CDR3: TGTGCCAGCAGCCAGGGTCTGGGGGGCTATGGCTACACCTTC. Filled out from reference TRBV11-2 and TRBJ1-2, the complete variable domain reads EAGVAQSPRYKIIEKRQSVAFWCNPISGHATLYWYQQILGQGPKLLIQFQNNGVVDDSQLPKDRFSAERLKGVDSTLKIQPAKLEDSAVYLCASSQGLGGYGYTFGSGTRLTVV.

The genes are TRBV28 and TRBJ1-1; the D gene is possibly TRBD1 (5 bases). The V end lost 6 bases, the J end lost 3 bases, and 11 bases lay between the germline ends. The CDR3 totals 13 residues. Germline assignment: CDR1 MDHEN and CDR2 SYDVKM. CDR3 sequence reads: CASSPDSHTEAFF. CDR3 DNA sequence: TGTGCCAGCAGCCCCGACAGCCACACTGAAGCTTTCTTT.

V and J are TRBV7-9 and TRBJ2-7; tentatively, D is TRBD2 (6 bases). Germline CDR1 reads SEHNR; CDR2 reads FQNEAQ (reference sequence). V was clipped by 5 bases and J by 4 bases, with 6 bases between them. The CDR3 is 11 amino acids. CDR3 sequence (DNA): TGTGCCAGCAGCCGGGAGTACGAGCAGTACTTC. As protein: CASSREYEQYF.

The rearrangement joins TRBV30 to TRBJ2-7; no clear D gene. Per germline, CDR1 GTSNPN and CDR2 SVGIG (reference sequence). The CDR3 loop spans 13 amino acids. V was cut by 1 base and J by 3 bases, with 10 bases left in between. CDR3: CAWSAAVLYEQYF. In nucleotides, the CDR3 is TGTGCCTGGAGTGCGGCGGTGCTCTACGAGCAGTACTTC.

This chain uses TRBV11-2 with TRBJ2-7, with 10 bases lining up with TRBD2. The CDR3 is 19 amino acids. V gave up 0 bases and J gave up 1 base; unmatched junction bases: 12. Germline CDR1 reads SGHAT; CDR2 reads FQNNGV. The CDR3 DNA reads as TGTGCCAGCAGCTTAGACTCGAGGCTAGCGGGGGATGGGTCCTACGAGCAGTACTTC. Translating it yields CASSLDSRLAGDGSYEQYF.

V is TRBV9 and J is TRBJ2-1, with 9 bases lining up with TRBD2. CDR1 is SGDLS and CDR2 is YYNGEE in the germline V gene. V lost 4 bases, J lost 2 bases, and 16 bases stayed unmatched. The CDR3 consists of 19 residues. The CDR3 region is CASSPSGMGGRAPYNEQFF. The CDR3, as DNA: TGTGCCAGCAGCCCCTCCGGCATGGGCGGGAGGGCCCCCTACAATGAGCAGTTCTTC.

The CDR3 is CASRKDRSGNTIYF. The CDR3 region has the DNA TGTGCCAGCAGGAAAGACAGATCTGGAAACACCATATATTTT. The chain links TRBV27 to TRBJ1-3; D might be TRBD1 (5 bases). V lost 6 bases and J lost 1, with 10 bases in between. CDR3 size: 14 residues. CDR1 MNHEY and CDR2 SMNVEV come from the germline V gene (reference sequence).

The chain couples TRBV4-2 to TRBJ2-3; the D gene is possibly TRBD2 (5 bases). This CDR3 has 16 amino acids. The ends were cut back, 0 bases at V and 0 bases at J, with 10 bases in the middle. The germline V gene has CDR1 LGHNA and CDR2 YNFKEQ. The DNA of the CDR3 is TGTGCCAGCAGCCAAGATGGTGGCGGGAGCACAGATACGCAGTATTTT. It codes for CASSQDGGGSTDTQYF.

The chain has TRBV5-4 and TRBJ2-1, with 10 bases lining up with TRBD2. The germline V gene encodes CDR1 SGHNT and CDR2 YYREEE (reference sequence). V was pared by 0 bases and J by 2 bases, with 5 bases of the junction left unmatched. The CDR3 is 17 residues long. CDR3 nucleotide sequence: TGTGCCAGCAGCTTGGGAGGGGGGACTAGCGCCTACAATGAGCAGTTCTTC. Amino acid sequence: CASSLGGGTSAYNEQFF.

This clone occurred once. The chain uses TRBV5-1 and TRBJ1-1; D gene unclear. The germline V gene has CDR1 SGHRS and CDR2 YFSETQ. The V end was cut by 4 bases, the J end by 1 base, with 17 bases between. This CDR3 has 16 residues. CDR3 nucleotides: TGCGCCAGCAGCCCAAGGAGCAGCATTTCGAACACTGAAGCTTTCTTT. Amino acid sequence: CASSPRSSISNTEAFF.

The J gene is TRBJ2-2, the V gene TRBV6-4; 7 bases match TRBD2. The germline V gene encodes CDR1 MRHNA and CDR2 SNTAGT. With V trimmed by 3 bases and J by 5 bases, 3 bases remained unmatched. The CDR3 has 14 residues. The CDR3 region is CASSEGRGTGELFF. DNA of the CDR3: TGTGCCAGCAGTGAAGGGAGGGGAACCGGGGAGCTGTTTTTT.

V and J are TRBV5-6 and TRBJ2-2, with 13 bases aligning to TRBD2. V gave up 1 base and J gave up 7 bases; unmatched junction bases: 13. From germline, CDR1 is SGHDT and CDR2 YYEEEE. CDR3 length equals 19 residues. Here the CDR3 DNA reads TGTGCCAGCAGCTTGCCGACGGGACTAGCGGGATGGAGAAACGGGGAGCTGTTTTTT. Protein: CASSLPTGLAGWRNGELFF.

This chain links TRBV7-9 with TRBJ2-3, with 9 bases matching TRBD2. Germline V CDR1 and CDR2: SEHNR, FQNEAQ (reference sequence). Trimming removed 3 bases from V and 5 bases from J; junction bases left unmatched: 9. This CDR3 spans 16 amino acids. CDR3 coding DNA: TGTGCCAGCAGCTTCCGCATTAGCGGGAGAAAAGATACGCAGTATTTT. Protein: CASSFRISGRKDTQYF.

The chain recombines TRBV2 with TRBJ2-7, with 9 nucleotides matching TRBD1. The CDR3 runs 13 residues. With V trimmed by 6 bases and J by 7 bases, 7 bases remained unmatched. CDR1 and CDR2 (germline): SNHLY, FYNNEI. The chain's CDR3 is CASRTDRGGEQYF. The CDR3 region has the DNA TGTGCCAGCAGGACCGACAGGGGGGGAGAGCAGTACTTC.

DNA for the CDR3: TGCGCCAGCAGCCAAGCCGAGACTAGCGGGCACTACGAGCAGTACTTC. This sequence encodes CASSQAETSGHYEQYF. The V and J genes are TRBV4-1 and TRBJ2-7; 10 bases agree with TRBD2. The ends lost 1 base at V and 3 bases at J; junction bases unmatched: 6. Germline V gives CDR1 MGHRA, CDR2 YSYEKL. The CDR3 contains 16 residues.

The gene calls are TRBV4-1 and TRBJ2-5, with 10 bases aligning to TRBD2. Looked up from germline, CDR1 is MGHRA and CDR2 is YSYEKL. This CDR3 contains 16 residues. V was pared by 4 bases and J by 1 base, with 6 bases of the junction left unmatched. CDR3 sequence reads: CASSPRVAGGQETQYF. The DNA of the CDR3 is TGCGCCAGCAGCCCCCGGGTAGCGGGGGGCCAAGAGACCCAGTACTTC.